These 13 T cell receptor beta chains share one sample of origin, sequenced in a study of a mutant IDH1 vaccine in newly diagnosed glioma. Noted time point: week 5, during vaccination. Vaccine doses each comprised 300 ug of mutant IDH1 20-mer peptide, with topical imiquimod. Using immunoSEQ multiplex PCR, the repertoire was profiled, and TCRdb retains in-frame clones only, with some absent. The sample yields more than 35,000 clones, 75% to 90% seen once. These receptors have no identified antigens. Material: PBMCs, obtained from a glioma patient whose treatment included an IDH1 peptide vaccine. The receptor source for this set is a man aged 35 to 55 with glioma.

The chain recombines TRBV27 with TRBJ2-7; D is ambiguous. V lost 0 bases, J lost 4 bases, and 7 bases lay in between. This CDR3 is 13 amino acids long. Germline V gene data show CDR1 as MNHEY and CDR2 as SMNVEV (reference sequence). The CDR3 DNA reads TGTGCCAGCAGTTTATCCGCCAGATACGAGCAGTACTTC. Translation gives CASSLSARYEQYF.

The chain carries TRBV19 and TRBJ2-2; weak D call: TRBD2 (5 bases). This CDR3 has 15 amino acids. V lost 4 bases and J 4 bases, leaving 13 bases between the germline ends. Germline V gene lookup returns CDR1 LNHDA and CDR2 SQIVND (reference sequence). CDR3 residues: CASSTPGGSTGELFF. As DNA, the CDR3 is TGTGCCAGTAGTACCCCGGGCGGGTCCACCGGGGAGCTGTTTTTT.

The chain uses TRBV6-5 and TRBJ1-1; D is unresolved. The CDR3 is made up of 13 amino acids. The germline CDR1 and CDR2 sequences are MNHEY and SVGAGI. V lost 6 bases and J lost 4, with 12 bases in between. The DNA for the CDR3 is TGTGCCAGCAGCAGGTATTCGAGCACTGAAGCTTTCTTT. Its protein is CASSRYSSTEAFF.

This chain connects TRBV2 to TRBJ2-7, with TRBD1 as a possible D gene (5 bases). V dropped 11 bases and J dropped 3 bases, with 14 bases sitting between them. This CDR3 comprises 12 residues. CDR1 SNHLY and CDR2 FYNNEI come from the germline V gene. Here the CDR3 DNA reads TGTGCCTCCCAGGGTCTCGGCTACGAGCAGTACTTC. It yields the protein CASQGLGYEQYF.

This chain connects TRBV2 to TRBJ2-5; 14 nucleotides align to TRBD2. This CDR3 spans 17 amino acids. Germline V gene sequence: CDR1 SNHLY, CDR2 FYNNEI. The trim removed 2 bases at V and 3 bases at J, leaving 5 bases unmatched. CDR3 residues: CASSERLAGGPKETQYF. Here the CDR3 DNA reads TGTGCCAGCAGTGAAAGACTAGCGGGAGGGCCCAAAGAGACCCAGTACTTC.

The chain combines TRBV11-2 with TRBJ2-7, with D possibly being TRBD2 (5 bases). V dropped 4 bases and J dropped 3 bases, with 7 bases sitting between them. CDR3 length equals 12 residues. Per germline, CDR1 SGHAT and CDR2 FQNNGV. The CDR3, as DNA: TGTGCCAGCAGCTCCCGGGACTACGAGCAGTACTTC. This gives the protein CASSSRDYEQYF. Looking up the rest from reference TRBV11-2 and TRBJ2-7 gives the full variable domain: EAGVAQSPRYKIIEKRQSVAFWCNPISGHATLYWYQQILGQGPKLLIQFQNNGVVDDSQLPKDRFSAERLKGVDSTLKIQPAKLEDSAVYLCASSSRDYEQYFGPGTRLTVT.

The chain employs TRBV29-1 and TRBJ2-1; maybe TRBD2 (6 bases). The germline gives CDR1 SQVTM, CDR2 ANQGSEA. CDR3 length: 13 residues. Trimming removed 4 bases at V and 6 bases at J, with 13 bases between. The CDR3 nucleotides read TGCAGCGTTGGACTAGTTATCGGCAATGAGCAGTTCTTC. Translated, it gives CSVGLVIGNEQFF.

This rearrangement joins TRBV10-3 to TRBJ2-3; 10 positions agree with TRBD2. With 2 bases clipped from V and 4 bases from J, the junction kept 9 bases outside the gene matches. CDR1 and CDR2 (germline): ENHRY, SYGVKD. This CDR3 region has 17 residues. CDR3 DNA: TGTGCCATCAGTGAGACCCTCTCTAGCGGGAGACCAGATACGCAGTATTTT. It encodes CAISETLSSGRPDTQYF.

This clone was detected only once. The chain carries TRBV11-2 and TRBJ2-3; 11 bases map to TRBD2. J gave up 6 bases and V 4 bases, and 6 bases lay outside the gene matches. CDR3 length: 15 residues. Germline V lookup: CDR1 SGHAT, CDR2 FQNNGV. CDR3 residues: CASSSVLAGADTQYF. CDR3 DNA sequence: TGTGCCAGCAGCTCCGTACTAGCGGGAGCCGATACGCAGTATTTT.

The J gene is TRBJ2-4, the V gene TRBV7-9; TRBD2 agrees at 9 bases. Trimming took 9 bases from V and 8 from J; bases not matched to a gene: 17. Germline V lookup: CDR1 SEHNR, CDR2 FQNEAQ (reference sequence). CDR3 length: 16 residues. This CDR3 reads CASLAGGLGEIDIQYF. CDR3 nucleotide sequence: TGTGCCAGTCTCGCGGGAGGGCTTGGAGAGATCGACATTCAGTACTTC. Together with reference TRBV7-9 and TRBJ2-4, the CDR3 gives the full variable domain: DTGVSQNPRHKITKRGQNVTFRCDPISEHNRLYWYRQTLGQGPEFLTYFQNEAQLEKSRLLSDRFSAERPKGSFSTLEIQRTEQGDSAMYLCASLAGGLGEIDIQYFGAGTRLSVL.

V gene TRBV27 combines with J gene TRBJ2-7; 11 nucleotides line up with TRBD1. Germline lookup yields CDR1 MNHEY and CDR2 SMNVEV (reference sequence). J was trimmed by 0 bases and V by 3 bases; bases with no gene match: 4. This CDR3 spans 16 amino acids. The CDR3 reads CASSFGTGGGSYEQYF. The CDR3 region has the DNA TGTGCCAGCAGTTTCGGGACAGGGGGAGGCTCCTACGAGCAGTACTTC.

This clone was seen once. The V call is TRBV19, the J call TRBJ2-7; D may match TRBD1 or TRBD2 (5 bases each). Looked up from germline, CDR1 is LNHDA and CDR2 is SQIVND (reference sequence). The CDR3 has 14 amino acids. V lost 6 bases and J 0 bases, leaving 12 bases between the germline ends. CDR3 in amino acids: CASSDSGSSYEQYF. In DNA form, the CDR3 reads TGTGCCAGTAGCGACAGTGGGAGCTCCTACGAGCAGTACTTC.

V gene TRBV29-1 combines with J gene TRBJ2-4; no reliable D call. V dropped 1 base and J dropped 4 bases, with 8 bases sitting between them. Germline V gene data show CDR1 as SQVTM and CDR2 as ANQGSEA. This CDR3 contains 13 residues. Here the CDR3 DNA reads TGCAGCGTTGAAGTTCTGGGGAAAAACATTCAGTACTTC. It encodes CSVEVLGKNIQYF.